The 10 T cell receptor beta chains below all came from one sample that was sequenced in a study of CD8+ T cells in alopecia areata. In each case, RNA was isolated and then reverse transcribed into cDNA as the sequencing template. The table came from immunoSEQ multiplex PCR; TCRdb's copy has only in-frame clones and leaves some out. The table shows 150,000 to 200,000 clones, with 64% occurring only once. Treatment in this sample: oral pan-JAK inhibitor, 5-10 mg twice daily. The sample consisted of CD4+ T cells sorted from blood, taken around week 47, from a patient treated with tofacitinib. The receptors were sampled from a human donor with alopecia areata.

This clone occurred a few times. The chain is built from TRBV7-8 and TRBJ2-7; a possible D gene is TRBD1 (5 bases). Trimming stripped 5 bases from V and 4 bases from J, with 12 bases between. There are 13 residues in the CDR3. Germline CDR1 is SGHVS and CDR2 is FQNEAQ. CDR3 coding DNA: TGTGCCAGCAGCCAGGACACCTTATACGAGCAGTACTTC. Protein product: CASSQDTLYEQYF.

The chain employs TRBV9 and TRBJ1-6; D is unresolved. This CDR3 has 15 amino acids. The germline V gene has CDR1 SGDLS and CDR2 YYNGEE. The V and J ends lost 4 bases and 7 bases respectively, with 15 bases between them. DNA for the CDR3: TGTGCCAGCAGCTCCTCTGGCGACGGGAATTCACCCCTCCACTTT. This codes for CASSSSGDGNSPLHF. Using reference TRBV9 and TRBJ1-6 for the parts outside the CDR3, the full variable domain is DSGVTQTPKHLITATGQRVTLRCSPRSGDLSVYWYQQSLDQGLQFLIQYYNGEERAKGNILERFSAQQFPDLHSELNLSSLELGDSALYFCASSSSGDGNSPLHFGNGTRLTVT.

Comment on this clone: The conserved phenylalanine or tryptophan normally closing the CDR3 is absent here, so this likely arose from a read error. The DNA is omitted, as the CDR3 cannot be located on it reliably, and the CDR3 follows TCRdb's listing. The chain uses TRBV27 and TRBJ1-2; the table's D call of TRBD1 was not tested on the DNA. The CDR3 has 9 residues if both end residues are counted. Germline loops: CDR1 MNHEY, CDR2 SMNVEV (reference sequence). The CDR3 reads CASSPRWGH.

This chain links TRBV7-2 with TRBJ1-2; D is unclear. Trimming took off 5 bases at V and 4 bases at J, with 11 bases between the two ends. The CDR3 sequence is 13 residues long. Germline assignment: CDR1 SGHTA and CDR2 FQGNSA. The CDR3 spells CASSRHRTYGYTF. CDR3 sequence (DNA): TGTGCCAGCAGCAGACATAGGACCTATGGCTACACCTTC. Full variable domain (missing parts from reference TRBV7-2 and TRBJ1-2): GAGVSQSPSNKVTEKGKDVELRCDPISGHTALYWYRQSLGQGLEFLIYFQGNSAPDKSGLPSDRFSAERTGGSVSTLTIQRTQQEDSAVYLCASSRHRTYGYTFGSGTRLTVV.

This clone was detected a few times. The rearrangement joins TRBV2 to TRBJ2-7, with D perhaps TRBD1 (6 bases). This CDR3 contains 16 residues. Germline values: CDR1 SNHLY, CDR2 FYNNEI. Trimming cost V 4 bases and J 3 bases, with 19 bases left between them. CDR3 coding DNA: TGTGCCAGCAGTGTTAGGGGGACGGGCCAAGGCTACGAGCAGTACTTC. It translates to CASSVRGTGQGYEQYF.

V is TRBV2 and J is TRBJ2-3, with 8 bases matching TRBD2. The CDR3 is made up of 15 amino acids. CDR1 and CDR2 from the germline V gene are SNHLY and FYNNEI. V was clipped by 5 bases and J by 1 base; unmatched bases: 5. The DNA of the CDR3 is TGTGCCAGCAGTAGGAAGCGGGGGCGCACAGATACGCAGTATTTT. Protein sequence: CASSRKRGRTDTQYF.

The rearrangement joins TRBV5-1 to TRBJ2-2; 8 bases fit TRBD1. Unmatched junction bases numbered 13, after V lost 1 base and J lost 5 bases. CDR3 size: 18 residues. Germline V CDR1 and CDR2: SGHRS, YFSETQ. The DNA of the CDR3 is TGCGCCAGCAGCTTGATTCTATCCCGGACAGGGATGACCGGGGAGCTGTTTTTT. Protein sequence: CASSLILSRTGMTGELFF.

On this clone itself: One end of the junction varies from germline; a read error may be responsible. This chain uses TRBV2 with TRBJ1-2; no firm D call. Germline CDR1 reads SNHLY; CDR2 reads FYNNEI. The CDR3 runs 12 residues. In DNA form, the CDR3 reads TGTGCCGGCAGTGAACACCCACTTGGCTACACCTTC. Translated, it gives CAGSEHPLGYTF.

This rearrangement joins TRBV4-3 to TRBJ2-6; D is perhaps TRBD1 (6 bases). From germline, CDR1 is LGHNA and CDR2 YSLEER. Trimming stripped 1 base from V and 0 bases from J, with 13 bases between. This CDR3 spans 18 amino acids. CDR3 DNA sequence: TGCGCCAGCAGCCAAGGTGGGGGCAAAGGCTCTGGGGCCAACGTCCTGACTTTC. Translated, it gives CASSQGGGKGSGANVLTF.

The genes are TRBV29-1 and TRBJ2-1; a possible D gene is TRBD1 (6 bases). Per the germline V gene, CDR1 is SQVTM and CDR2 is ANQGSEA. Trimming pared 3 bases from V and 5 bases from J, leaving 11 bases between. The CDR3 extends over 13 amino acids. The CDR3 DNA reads TGCAGCGTTGATATAGGGACACACAATGAGCAGTTCTTC. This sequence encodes CSVDIGTHNEQFF.